Listed below are T cell receptor beta chains from one sample, sequenced in a study of T-cell reconstitution after alpha-beta-depleted transplantation in children. TCRdb called the PCR reads again in MiXCR, with one record for every CDR3 protein. The sample lists approximately 800,000 distinct CDR3 sequences; around 15% were seen once. This sample comprised PBMCs, mostly from graft donor cells, obtained 360 days after TCRalphabeta/CD19-depleted stem cell transplant. The receptor source for this set is a male patient between 10 and 17 years old who had a stem cell transplant for acute lymphoblastic leukemia, so the T cells may come from the graft donor. CDR3s include the opening cysteine and the closing phenylalanine or tryptophan. D genes are given only for firm matches. Clone size is stated in some rows and not others, as once, few, many or a class when expanded.

few	NA	TRBV30	TRBJ2-7	CAWRVEVFSYEQYF	TGTGCCTGGAGGGTCGAGGTCTTCTCCTACGAGCAGTACTTC
many	NA	TRBV5-1	TRBJ2-7	CASSLVAGTYEQYF	TGTGCCAGCAGCTTAGTCGCAGGGACGTACGAGCAGTACTTC
NA	NA	TRBV20-1	TRBJ2-5	CSARDLVIGKTQYF	TGCAGTGCTAGAGATTTGGTTATCGGGAAGACCCAGTACTTC
few	NA	TRBV6-5	TRBJ2-5	CASSYKGVMETQYF	TGTGCCAGCAGTTACAAAGGGGTTATGGAGACCCAGTACTTC
few	NA	TRBV12-3/TRBV12-4	TRBJ2-1	CAWRPYNEQFF	TGTGCCTGGAGACCATACAATGAGCAGTTCTTC
few	TRBD2	TRBV20-1	TRBJ2-3	CSASSGRSDTQYF	TGCAGTGCTAGTAGCGGGAGATCCGATACGCAGTATTTT
NA	NA	TRBV5-1	TRBJ2-7	CASSFLSTYSEQYF	TGCGCCAGCAGCTTTCTCAGTACCTATTCCGAGCAGTACTTC
NA	NA	TRBV29-1	TRBJ1-2	CSVEDEGISYGYTF	TGCAGCGTTGAAGATGAAGGGATATCTTACGGCTACACCTTC
many	NA	TRBV12-3/TRBV12-4	TRBJ2-1	CASSLAHDSNEQFF	TGTGCCAGCAGTTTAGCGCATGACTCCAATGAGCAGTTCTTC
NA	NA	TRBV6-5	TRBJ2-7	CASSYSGTSYEQYF	TGTGCCAGCAGTTACTCTGGGACGTCCTACGAGCAGTACTTC
NA	TRBD1	TRBV9	TRBJ2-7	CASNREGTGVGEQYF	TGTGCCAGCAATCGGGAAGGGACAGGGGTCGGCGAGCAGTACTTC
NA	NA	TRBV4-1	TRBJ1-1	CASSQLNWPYPNTEAFF	TGCGCCAGCAGCCAACTGAATTGGCCCTACCCGAACACTGAAGCTTTCTTT
few	NA	TRBV5-1	TRBJ2-7	CASAWTASYEQYF	TGCGCCAGCGCCTGGACAGCCTCCTACGAGCAGTACTTC
many	TRBD1	TRBV12-3/TRBV12-4	TRBJ1-2	CASSSGGRGYTF	TGTGCCAGCAGCTCAGGGGGGAGAGGCTACACCTTC
many	NA	TRBV7-9	TRBJ1-4	CASSLALGSNEKLFF	TGTGCCAGCAGCTTAGCGTTGGGGAGCAATGAAAAACTGTTTTTT
NA	NA	TRBV18	TRBJ2-7	CASSPTLDISYEQYF	TGTGCCAGCTCACCCACGTTGGACATCTCCTACGAGCAGTACTTC
few	NA	TRBV9	TRBJ2-2	CASSLLGLGRSGELFF	TGTGCCAGCAGCCTCTTAGGGCTAGGGAGGAGCGGGGAGCTGTTTTTT
NA	TRBD2	TRBV12-3/TRBV12-4	TRBJ2-2	CASSWTSGRSGLRSTGELFF	TGTGCCAGCAGTTGGACTAGCGGGAGGTCGGGGTTACGGTCCACCGGGGAGCTGTTTTTT
few	TRBD2	TRBV12-3/TRBV12-4	TRBJ2-1	CASSLQPGLAELNEQFF	TGTGCCAGCAGTTTACAGCCGGGACTAGCGGAGTTAAATGAGCAGTTCTTC
NA	NA	TRBV5-1	TRBJ2-7	CASRSDTAGQYF	TGCGCCAGCAGATCGGACACCGCAGGGCAGTACTTC
NA	NA	TRBV7-3	TRBJ1-4	CASSLKGANEKLFF	TGTGCCAGCAGCTTAAAGGGGGCTAATGAAAAACTGTTTTTT
NA	NA	TRBV28	TRBJ2-7	CASSLLPAREPYSYEQYF	TGTGCCAGCAGTTTATTGCCGGCAAGAGAGCCGTACTCCTACGAGCAGTACTTC
NA	NA	TRBV12-3/TRBV12-4	TRBJ1-3	CASSGQGTGNTIYF	TGTGCCAGCAGTGGTCAGGGGACTGGAAACACCATATATTTT
few	NA	TRBV27	TRBJ1-5	CASSLSQGGRQPQHF	TGTGCCAGCAGTTTATCACAGGGAGGGCGTCAGCCCCAGCATTTT
NA	TRBD2	TRBV14	TRBJ2-3	CASSQDVGTSKYF	TGTGCCAGCAGCCAAGATGTAGGGACTAGCAAGTATTTT
few	TRBD1	TRBV5-1	TRBJ1-2	CASSSLSGQGRNYGYTF	TGCGCCAGCAGCTCGTTATCGGGACAGGGCCGAAACTATGGCTACACCTTC
NA	TRBD1	TRBV19	TRBJ1-1	CASSGQGVEAFF	TGTGCCAGTAGTGGACAGGGGGTTGAAGCTTTCTTT
NA	TRBD2	TRBV11-2	TRBJ2-7	CASSSNPGLAVYEQYF	TGTGCCAGCAGCTCTAATCCGGGACTAGCGGTCTACGAGCAGTACTTC
NA	NA	TRBV11-2	TRBJ2-2	CASSLAPGALTGELFF	TGTGCCAGCAGCTTAGCCCCAGGGGCCCTCACCGGGGAGCTGTTTTTT
few	NA	TRBV20-1	TRBJ1-5	CSARKAGSSQPQHF	TGCAGTGCCAGGAAGGCAGGGAGTAGCCAGCCCCAGCATTTT
NA	NA	TRBV29-1	TRBJ2-3	CSATRVNTDTQYF	TGCAGCGCCACGCGAGTGAACACAGATACGCAGTATTTT
NA	NA	TRBV19	TRBJ2-1	CASCPTAGENEQFF	TGTGCCAGTTGCCCGACCGCAGGGGAGAATGAGCAGTTCTTC
NA	NA	TRBV5-1	TRBJ2-7	CASSLEWGSGSYEQYF	TGCGCCAGCAGCTTGGAGTGGGGGTCCGGCTCCTACGAGCAGTACTTC
few	NA	TRBV5-1	TRBJ1-6	CASSLETGTPLHF	TGCGCCAGCAGCTTGGAAACGGGAACACCCCTCCACTTT
NA	NA	TRBV12-3/TRBV12-4	TRBJ2-7	CASLRASSYEQYF	TGTGCCAGCTTGCGGGCCAGCTCCTACGAGCAGTACTTC
few	NA	TRBV6-5	TRBJ2-7	CASSYWIGAVAADPYEQYF	TGTGCCAGCAGTTACTGGATAGGGGCGGTAGCGGCAGACCCCTACGAGCAGTACTTC
NA	NA	TRBV28	TRBJ1-2	CASSFDSGGNYGYTF	TGTGCCAGCAGCTTTGACAGTGGGGGTAACTATGGCTACACCTTC
few	NA	TRBV7-8	TRBJ2-7	CASRSLEYTEQYF	TGTGCCAGCCGATCCTTGGAATACACCGAGCAGTACTTC
NA	NA	TRBV7-9	TRBJ2-1	CASSLVLAAEGEQFF	TGTGCCAGCAGCTTAGTTCTGGCGGCCGAGGGTGAGCAGTTCTTC
NA	NA	TRBV12-3/TRBV12-4	TRBJ2-1	CASGRGRAQFF	TGTGCCAGCGGTCGGGGGAGAGCGCAGTTCTTC
NA	TRBD1	TRBV29-1	TRBJ2-7	CSVFIGTGESYEQYF	TGCAGCGTTTTTATCGGGACAGGGGAAAGCTACGAGCAGTACTTC
NA	NA	TRBV6-5	TRBJ2-1	CASNGYGDTGIRDEQFF	TGTGCCAGCAACGGCTATGGTGATACGGGCATTCGTGATGAGCAGTTCTTC
NA	TRBD1	TRBV12-3/TRBV12-4	TRBJ1-5	CASSLPYTTGGRNQPQHF	TGTGCCAGCAGTTTACCCTATACGACAGGGGGAAGGAATCAGCCCCAGCATTTT
NA	NA	TRBV11-1	TRBJ2-6	CASSLGPRGLSGANVLTF	TGTGCCAGCAGCTTGGGACCCCGGGGCCTCTCTGGGGCCAACGTCCTGACTTTC
NA	NA	TRBV10-2	TRBJ2-1	CATQTGSYNEQFF	TGCGCCACCCAGACAGGCTCCTACAATGAGCAGTTCTTC
many	NA	TRBV4-2	TRBJ2-1	CASSYFNEQFF	TGTGCCAGCAGCTACTTTAATGAGCAGTTCTTC
few	TRBD2	TRBV6-5	TRBJ2-5	CASSYFGTSGQETQYF	TGTGCCAGCAGTTACTTCGGGACTAGCGGCCAAGAGACCCAGTACTTC
NA	NA	TRBV13	TRBJ2-3	CASSFITGNGADTQYF	TGTGCCAGCAGCTTTATTACAGGAAACGGGGCAGATACGCAGTATTTT
NA	NA	TRBV29-1	TRBJ2-7	CSVGRESTYEQYF	TGCAGCGTTGGCAGGGAGTCCACCTACGAGCAGTACTTC
few	NA	TRBV20-1	TRBJ1-1	CSAPWTGNTEAFF	TGCAGTGCTCCTTGGACTGGGAACACTGAAGCTTTCTTT